What follows are 10 T cell receptor beta chains derived from one specimen sequenced in a study of blood T cell repertoires in COVID-19. Clones were read by immunoSEQ multiplex PCR, and TCRdb kept only the in-frame ones, dropping some. The sample yields about 220,000 clones, under 90% seen once. Sequenced material: PBMCs or T cells enriched from blood (not recorded which). The receptor source for this set is a woman aged 55-69 years who had recovered from COVID-19.

The sample holds a few counts of this clone. The chain carries TRBV25-1 and TRBJ2-3, with D maybe TRBD2 (6 bases). Germline lookup yields CDR1 MGHDK and CDR2 SYGVNS. V lost 3 bases, J lost 2 bases, and 12 bases lay in between. The CDR3 covers 15 residues. CDR3 sequence reads: CASSEGWRDTDTQYF. CDR3 in DNA: TGTGCCAGCAGTGAGGGTTGGAGGGACACAGATACGCAGTATTTT.

The chain employs TRBV3-1 (or the pseudogene TRBV3-2) and TRBJ1-1; D perhaps matches TRBD1 (5 bases). The V and J ends lost 5 bases and 6 bases respectively, with 13 bases between them. This CDR3 spans 13 amino acids. Germline V gene lookup returns CDR1 LGHDT and CDR2 YNNKEL (reference sequence). The chain's CDR3 is CASSSRDWAEAFF. The DNA for the CDR3 is TGTGCCAGCAGCTCCAGGGATTGGGCTGAAGCTTTCTTT.

This rearrangement joins TRBV5-1 to TRBJ2-7; weak D call: TRBD2 (6 bases). This CDR3 has 13 amino acids. From germline, CDR1 is SGHRS and CDR2 YFSETQ. Deletions cut 1 base from V and 3 bases from J, with 8 bases between. DNA for the CDR3: TGCGCCAGCAGCTTGAAGACTAGCTACGAGCAGTACTTC. Translation gives CASSLKTSYEQYF.

This clone was detected a few times. The chain is built from TRBV14 and TRBJ1-1, with a weak D call TRBD1 (5 bases). Germline V gene lookup returns CDR1 SGHDN and CDR2 FVKESK. The CDR3 runs 13 residues. V was cut by 2 bases and J by 5 bases, with 9 bases left in between. The CDR3 spells CASSQSGGTEAFF. The CDR3 nucleotides read TGTGCCAGCAGCCAATCTGGGGGGACTGAAGCTTTCTTT.

This chain uses TRBV13 with TRBJ1-6; maybe TRBD1 (5 bases). This CDR3 is 15 amino acids long. Germline V gene lookup returns CDR1 PRHDT and CDR2 FYEKMQ (reference sequence). Trimming removed 6 bases from V and 7 bases from J, with 16 bases in between. The DNA for the CDR3 is TGTGCCAGCAGGCCTCCTACAGGTCCCAATTCACCCCTCCACTTT. It yields the protein CASRPPTGPNSPLHF.

The chain carries TRBV9 and TRBJ2-1; D gene uncertain. Trimming stripped 0 bases from V and 3 bases from J, with 4 bases between. CDR1 is SGDLS, CDR2 YYNGEE, per germline. This CDR3 contains 13 residues. The CDR3 protein is CASSVDHYNEQFF. The CDR3 nucleotides are TGTGCCAGCAGCGTAGATCACTACAATGAGCAGTTCTTC.

The chain is built from TRBV28 and TRBJ1-1; the D is unclear. Trimming removed 5 bases from V and 3 bases from J, with 13 bases in between. The length of the CDR3 is 14 residues. Germline CDR1 MDHEN, CDR2 SYDVKM. The chain's CDR3 is CASSRSSGYTEAFF. The CDR3 DNA is TGTGCCAGCAGTCGCTCCTCGGGGTACACTGAAGCTTTCTTT.

A word on this clone: The same CDR3 also results from other DNA sequences found in this sample. In nucleotides, the CDR3 is TGTGCCAGCAGCTCGGGACAGGGAAGCTCTGGAAACACCATATATTTT. Amino acid sequence: CASSSGQGSSGNTIYF. The gene calls are TRBV7-6 and TRBJ1-3; TRBD1 matches at 9 bases. Losses at the gene ends were 4 bases for V and 0 bases for J; bases not matched to a gene: 4. CDR1 is SGHVS and CDR2 is FNYEAQ in the germline V gene. CDR3 length equals 16 residues.

The V gene is TRBV11-2, the J gene TRBJ1-4; no clear D. Trimming pared 0 bases from V and 10 bases from J, leaving 6 bases between. Germline assignment: CDR1 SGHAT and CDR2 FQNNGV. CDR3 length: 12 amino acids. The CDR3 reads CASSLDLGKLFF. The DNA of the CDR3 is TGTGCCAGCAGCTTAGACCTAGGAAAACTGTTTTTT.

This rearrangement joins TRBV6-5 to TRBJ1-1, with D possibly being TRBD1 (6 bases). Germline CDR1 and CDR2: MNHEY and SVGAGI. The CDR3 spans 15 residues. Trimming shortened V by 2 bases and J by 0 bases, and 10 bases separated the two germline ends. CDR3 sequence: CASSYTSGVNTEAFF. CDR3 coding DNA: TGTGCCAGCAGTTACACGTCAGGGGTGAACACTGAAGCTTTCTTT.